The 19 T cell receptor beta chains reported below all come from one sample, sequenced in a study of blood T cell repertoires in COVID-19. Profiling relied on immunoSEQ multiplex PCR, and the TCRdb table lists in-frame clones only, not all of them. The table includes tens of thousands of clones, approximately 90% detected once. The sequencing sample was made of peripheral blood. Receptors were obtained from a man between 50 and 59 years old with acute or convalescent COVID-19.

The chain joins TRBV18 to TRBJ1-5; 9 bases agree with TRBD1. Germline V gives CDR1 KGHSH, CDR2 LQKENI. The V gene end was trimmed by 7 bases and the J gene end by 4 bases; junction bases not matched to a gene: 2. CDR3 size: 13 residues. CDR3 sequence: CASWTGDNQPQHF. In DNA, the CDR3 is TGTGCCAGCTGGACAGGGGATAATCAGCCCCAGCATTTT.

The chain employs TRBV20-1 and TRBJ2-3, with TRBD2 identical over 10 bases. Germline CDR1 and CDR2: DFQATT and SNEGSKA (reference sequence). The CDR3 is made up of 13 amino acids. V trimming: 3 bases; J trimming: 10 bases; junction bases outside the gene matches: 7. The CDR3 reads CSASVEAGGAQYF. CDR3 nucleotide sequence: TGCAGTGCTAGTGTCGAAGCGGGGGGGGCGCAGTATTTT.

This clone has a single count. As DNA, the CDR3 is TGTGCCAGCAGCTTAGTTGTAGAAGCGGTAGGGACAGATACGCAGTATTTT. It translates to CASSLVVEAVGTDTQYF. This chain links TRBV7-8 with TRBJ2-3; tentatively, D is TRBD2 (5 bases). Germline V gene lookup returns CDR1 SGHVS and CDR2 FQNEAQ. This CDR3 has 17 residues. The ends were cut back, 1 base at V and 3 bases at J, with 17 bases in the middle.

This rearrangement joins TRBV6-5 to TRBJ1-2; 11 nucleotides agree with TRBD1. The length of the CDR3 is 14 residues. In germline, CDR1 is MNHEY, CDR2 SVGAGI. V dropped 6 bases and J dropped 7; count of bases not matched to a gene: 7. CDR3 region: CASRQDRGRGGYTF. Written as DNA, the CDR3 is TGTGCCAGCAGGCAGGACAGGGGGCGAGGTGGCTACACCTTC.

This chain uses TRBV4-1 with TRBJ1-5; 7 nucleotides agree with TRBD1. The germline V gene encodes CDR1 MGHRA and CDR2 YSYEKL. V was pared by 0 bases and J by 2 bases, with 10 bases of the junction left unmatched. This CDR3 has 18 residues. The CDR3 here is CASSQEERQGTGNQPQHF. Here the CDR3 DNA reads TGCGCCAGCAGCCAAGAGGAGCGACAGGGAACGGGCAATCAGCCCCAGCATTTT.

This rearrangement joins TRBV10-1 to TRBJ2-7; 9 bases are shared with TRBD1. J lost 4 bases, V lost 0 bases, and 4 bases had no gene match. Germline loops: CDR1 WNHNN, CDR2 SYGVQD (reference sequence). The CDR3 contains 15 residues. CDR3 region: CASSESTGGRYEQYF. The CDR3 coding sequence is TGCGCCAGCAGTGAGTCGACAGGGGGAAGGTACGAGCAGTACTTC.

The rearrangement joins TRBV6-8 to TRBJ2-1; unclear D gene. The CDR3 covers 16 residues. The germline V gene has CDR1 MNHGY and CDR2 SAAAGT. The V and J ends lost 3 bases and 0 bases respectively, with 12 bases between them. The CDR3 sequence is CASSYRWRSSYNEQFF. The CDR3 nucleotides read TGTGCCAGCAGTTATAGGTGGCGGAGCTCCTACAATGAGCAGTTCTTC.

V is TRBV30 and J is TRBJ1-6; D ambiguous. The CDR3 is made up of 15 amino acids. V lost 0 bases, J lost 7 bases, and 13 bases lay in between. Per the germline V gene, CDR1 is GTSNPN and CDR2 is SVGIG (reference sequence). The CDR3 region has the DNA TGTGCCTGGAGTGTTCGGGGTACACAAAATTCACCCCTCCACTTT. It specifies CAWSVRGTQNSPLHF. The full variable domain, rest sourced from reference TRBV30 and TRBJ1-6, is SQTIHQWPATLVQPVGSPLSLECTVEGTSNPNLYWYRQAAGRGLQLLFYSVGIGQISSEVPQNLSASRPQDRQFILSSKKLLLSDSGFYLCAWSVRGTQNSPLHFGNGTRLTVT.

The chain combines TRBV4-1 with TRBJ2-3; no definite D call. Trimming stripped 4 bases from V and 2 bases from J, with 10 bases between. Germline CDR1 reads MGHRA; CDR2 reads YSYEKL. This CDR3 has 14 residues. In DNA form, the CDR3 reads TGCGCCAGCAGCCGTGGAGAGTTCACAGATACGCAGTATTTT. Its translation is CASSRGEFTDTQYF.

The V call is TRBV25-1, the J call TRBJ1-4; weak D call: TRBD1 (6 bases). This CDR3 region has 14 residues. Trimming removed 4 bases at V and 9 bases at J, with 15 bases between. Germline V gene data show CDR1 as MGHDK and CDR2 as SYGVNS. The CDR3 loop reads CASSAGGGPKKLFF. In nucleotides, the CDR3 is TGTGCCAGCAGTGCCGGCGGGGGGCCGAAAAAACTGTTTTTT.

J is TRBJ2-7 and V is TRBV7-2; D may be TRBD1 (6 bases). The V and J ends lost 6 bases and 4 bases respectively, with 13 bases between them. The CDR3 is 13 residues long. The germline V gene encodes CDR1 SGHTA and CDR2 FQGNSA. The CDR3 DNA reads TGTGCCAGCAGTTACCAAGGGGGTTACGAGCAGTACTTC. This codes for CASSYQGGYEQYF.

The chain joins TRBV5-6 to TRBJ1-6; no definite D call. CDR3 length equals 14 residues. V was shortened by 0 bases and J by 4 bases, with 5 bases between the two germline ends. Per germline, CDR1 SGHDT and CDR2 YYEEEE. The CDR3 DNA is TGTGCCAGCAGCTTGGCACGGTATAATTCACCCCTCCACTTT. It encodes CASSLARYNSPLHF.

V usage is TRBV3-1 (or the pseudogene TRBV3-2) and J usage is TRBJ1-1; 7 nucleotides line up with TRBD1. The germline gives CDR1 LGHDT, CDR2 YNNKEL (reference sequence). This CDR3 has 14 amino acids. J lost 10 bases, V lost 1 base, and 9 bases had no gene match. The CDR3 region is CASSQGDSLRRAFF. The CDR3 DNA reads TGTGCCAGCAGCCAAGGGGACAGCCTAAGGCGAGCTTTCTTT.

The V and J genes are TRBV11-1 and TRBJ1-1; the D gene is possibly TRBD1 (5 bases). There are 14 residues in the CDR3. Germline CDR1 reads SGHAT; CDR2 reads FQDESV (reference sequence). V was trimmed by 2 bases and J by 5 bases, leaving 12 bases between them. The CDR3 region is CASSLIGDGTEAFF. Here the CDR3 DNA reads TGTGCCAGCAGCTTAATAGGGGATGGGACTGAAGCTTTCTTT.

This chain links TRBV2 with TRBJ2-7, with 7 bases that match TRBD2. The CDR3 sequence is 13 residues long. With 4 bases clipped from V and 1 base from J, the junction kept 1 base outside the gene matches. CDR1 and CDR2 from the germline V gene are SNHLY and FYNNEI. The CDR3 bases are TGTGCCAGCAGTGTCGGGGGGTCCTACGAGCAGTACTTC. This translates into CASSVGGSYEQYF.

The rearrangement joins TRBV10-1 to TRBJ2-7, with D hard to call. This CDR3 has 13 amino acids. Germline V gene sequence: CDR1 WNHNN, CDR2 SYGVQD (reference sequence). V lost 9 bases to trimming and J lost 3 bases, with 15 bases between them. CDR3 protein: CASRRRPGYEQYF. The CDR3, as DNA: TGCGCCAGTAGAAGAAGGCCAGGCTACGAGCAGTACTTC.

This sequence joins TRBV4-1 and TRBJ1-2, with no clear D. This CDR3 has 12 amino acids. The germline V gene encodes CDR1 MGHRA and CDR2 YSYEKL. V lost 1 base and J lost 6, with 6 bases in between. The CDR3 sequence is CASSQVSDGYTF. The CDR3 DNA follows: TGCGCCAGCAGCCAAGTTTCCGATGGCTACACCTTC.

The rearrangement links TRBV24-1 to TRBJ2-3, with D tentatively TRBD1 (6 bases). Germline-derived CDR1 and CDR2 are KGHDR and SFDVKD. V was cut by 2 bases and J by 4 bases, with 9 bases left in between. CDR3 length equals 14 residues. The chain's CDR3 is CATSDSSGADTQYF. The CDR3 DNA sequence: TGTGCCACCAGTGATTCTTCAGGGGCAGATACGCAGTATTTT.

This CDR3 is CASSPPGRRGAKNIQYF. CDR3 nucleotides: TGTGCCAGCAGTCCTCCCGGTCGGCGGGGAGCCAAAAACATTCAGTACTTC. The V call is TRBV27, the J call TRBJ2-4; possibly TRBD2 for D (6 bases). The CDR3 length is 17 residues. Germline loops: CDR1 MNHEY, CDR2 SMNVEV (reference sequence). The V and J ends lost 5 bases and 0 bases respectively, with 17 bases between them.